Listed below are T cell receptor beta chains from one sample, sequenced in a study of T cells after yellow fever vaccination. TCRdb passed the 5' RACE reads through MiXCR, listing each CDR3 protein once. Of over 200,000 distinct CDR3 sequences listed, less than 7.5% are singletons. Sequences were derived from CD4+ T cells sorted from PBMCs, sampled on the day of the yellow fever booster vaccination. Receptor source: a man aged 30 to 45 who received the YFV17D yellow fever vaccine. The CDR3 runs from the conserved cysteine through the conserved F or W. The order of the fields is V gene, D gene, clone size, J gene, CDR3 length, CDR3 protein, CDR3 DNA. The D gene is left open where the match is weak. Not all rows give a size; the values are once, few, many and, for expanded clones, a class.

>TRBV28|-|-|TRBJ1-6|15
CASRSPGRTNSPLHF
TGTGCCAGCAGGAGCCCGGGACGTACAAATTCACCCCTCCACTTT
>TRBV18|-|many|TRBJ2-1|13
CASSPSLGNEQFF
TGTGCCAGCTCACCAAGCTTGGGCAATGAGCAGTTCTTC
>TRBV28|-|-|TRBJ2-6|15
CASSLWGPGANVLTF
TGTGCCAGCAGTTTATGGGGGCCTGGGGCCAACGTCCTGACTTTC
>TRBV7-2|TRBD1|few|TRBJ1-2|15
CASSRDRGTSYGYTF
TGTGCCAGCAGCAGGGACAGGGGGACGTCCTATGGCTACACCTTC
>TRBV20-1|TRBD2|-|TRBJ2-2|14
CSALAGGNTGELFF
TGCAGTGCATTAGCGGGAGGGAACACCGGGGAGCTGTTTTTT
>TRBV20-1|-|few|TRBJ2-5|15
CSAPRASSSRETQYF
TGCAGTGCACCCCGAGCCAGCAGCAGCAGAGAGACCCAGTACTTC
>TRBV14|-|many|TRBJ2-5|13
CASSQASSGTQYF
TGTGCCAGCAGCCAAGCGTCTTCGGGGACCCAGTACTTC
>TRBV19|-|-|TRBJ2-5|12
CASSGRKETQYF
TGTGCCAGTAGTGGGCGGAAAGAGACCCAGTACTTC
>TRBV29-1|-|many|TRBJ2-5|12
CSVVWGQETQYF
TGCAGCGTTGTATGGGGCCAAGAGACCCAGTACTTC
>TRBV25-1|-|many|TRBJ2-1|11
CASSDFHEQFF
TGTGCCAGCTCGGACTTCCATGAGCAGTTCTTC
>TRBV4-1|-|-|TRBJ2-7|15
CASSPLGTRPDEQYF
TGCGCCAGCAGCCCCCTCGGTACACGACCGGACGAGCAGTACTTC
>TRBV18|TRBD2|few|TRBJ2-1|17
CASSPPLSGRALGEQFF
TGTGCCAGCTCACCACCCCTCAGCGGGAGGGCCCTCGGTGAGCAGTTCTTC
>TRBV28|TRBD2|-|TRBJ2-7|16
CASSPTSAISLYEQYF
TGTGCCAGCAGCCCGACTAGCGCCATCTCTCTCTACGAGCAGTACTTC
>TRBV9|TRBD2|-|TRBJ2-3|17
CASSQTGTSGSTGTQYF
TGTGCCAGCAGCCAAACCGGGACTAGCGGGAGCACGGGTACGCAGTATTTT
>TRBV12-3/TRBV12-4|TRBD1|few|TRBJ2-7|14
CASSTGGLKAEQYF
TGTGCCAGCAGCACAGGGGGCCTTAAGGCCGAGCAGTACTTC
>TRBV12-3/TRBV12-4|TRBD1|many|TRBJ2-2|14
CAARDRGAPGELFF
TGTGCCGCCCGGGACAGGGGGGCCCCCGGGGAGCTGTTTTTT
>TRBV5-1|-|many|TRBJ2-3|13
CASSLLWTDTQYF
TGCGCCAGCAGCTTGCTCTGGACAGATACGCAGTATTTT
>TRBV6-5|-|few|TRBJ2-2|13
CASSYWGTGELFF
TGTGCCAGCAGTTACTGGGGAACCGGGGAGCTGTTTTTT
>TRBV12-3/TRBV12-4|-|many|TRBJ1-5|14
CASSLFRSNQPQHF
TGTGCCAGCAGTTTATTTCGGAGCAATCAGCCCCAGCATTTT
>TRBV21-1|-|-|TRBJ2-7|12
CASSKLPLGQYF
TGTGCCAGCAGCAAACTCCCCCTCGGGCAGTACTTC
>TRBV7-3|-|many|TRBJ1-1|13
CASSPGQNTEAFF
TGTGCCAGCAGCCCCGGGCAGAACACTGAAGCTTTCTTT
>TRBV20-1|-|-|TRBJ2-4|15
CSAKTETLTKNIQYF
TGCAGTGCCAAGACGGAGACTTTAACCAAAAACATTCAGTACTTC
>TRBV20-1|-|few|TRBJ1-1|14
CSARSGHLNTEAFF
TGCAGTGCTCGGTCGGGACACCTGAACACTGAAGCTTTCTTT
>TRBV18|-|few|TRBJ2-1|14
CASSPKTGDNEQFF
TGTGCCAGCTCCCCTAAGACAGGAGACAATGAGCAGTTCTTC
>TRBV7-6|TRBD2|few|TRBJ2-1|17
CASSSFVAGEATNEQFF
TGTGCCAGCAGCTCTTTTGTAGCGGGAGAGGCCACCAATGAGCAGTTCTTC
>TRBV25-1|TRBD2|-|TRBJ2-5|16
CASSGRLAGGRETQYF
TGTGCCAGCAGTGGGAGACTAGCGGGAGGACGAGAGACCCAGTACTTC